The 14 T cell receptor beta chains below come from one sample, sequenced in a study of regulatory T cells in long-lasting Graves disease. In building TCR beta libraries, iRepertoire HTBI primers were used together with Arm-PCR of CDR3 regions. TCRdb re-analysed the multiplex PCR reads in MiXCR, keeping a single row per CDR3 protein. The table has fewer than 350,000 distinct CDR3 sequences, 18% seen once. This sample's time point: newly diagnosed GD, antithyroid drugs for less than 3 months. The TCR library was prepared using RNA isolated from PBMCs. The source was peripheral blood mononuclear cells (PBMCs), collected at new diagnosis, from a patient treated with antithyroid drugs. These receptors were collected from a female donor with Graves disease.

This clonotype was counted ten times or more. CDR3: CASSPSGSGSSYEQYF. The CDR3 DNA is TGTGCCAGCAGTCCCTCGGGTAGCGGGAGTAGCTACGAGCAGTACTTC. V is TRBV27 and J is TRBJ2-7; TRBD2 matches 9 bases. Germline V gene lookup returns CDR1 MNHEY and CDR2 SMNVEV (reference sequence). V shed 5 bases and J 3 bases; nucleotides not matched to a gene: 11. This CDR3 is 16 amino acids long.

This clonotype was counted at least ten times. This chain connects TRBV28 to TRBJ2-7, with D maybe TRBD2 (5 bases). The CDR3 loop spans 13 amino acids. Between the trimmed V and J ends, which lost 2 bases and 7 bases, there was a span of 12 bases. The germline CDR1 and CDR2 sequences are MDHEN and SYDVKM. The CDR3 sequence: CASSLTASGEQYF. The CDR3 nucleotides are TGTGCCAGCAGTTTAACAGCTTCGGGGGAGCAGTACTTC.

This clonotype was seen many times. The chain uses TRBV9 and TRBJ2-5; TRBD1 is a possible D gene (5 bases). CDR3 length: 16 amino acids. V shed 0 bases and J shed 2 bases, with 14 bases lying between them. The V gene's germline CDR1 is SGDLS and CDR2 YYNGEE. CDR3 coding DNA: TGTGCCAGCAGCGTAGGGGGCGTGCGAACACAAGAGACCCAGTACTTC. Translation gives CASSVGGVRTQETQYF.

This clonotype was found many times. This sequence joins TRBV28 and TRBJ2-1; 9 nucleotides align to TRBD1. The trim removed 5 bases at V and 13 bases at J, leaving 12 bases unmatched. The CDR3 is made up of 14 amino acids. Germline loops: CDR1 MDHEN, CDR2 SYDVKM. CDR3 DNA sequence: TGTGCCAGCAGTCCTACCGGGACAGGGTTAGTCCAGTTCTTC. This encodes CASSPTGTGLVQFF.

At least ten counts were recorded for this clonotype. The chain combines TRBV28 with TRBJ2-1; 10 bases match TRBD2. Trimming took 5 bases from V and 4 from J; bases not matched to a gene: 11. The CDR3 runs to 17 residues. Germline V CDR1 and CDR2: MDHEN, SYDVKM. The CDR3 DNA reads as TGTGCCAGCAGTGGGGACCTTACTAGCGGGACGTACAATGAGCAGTTCTTC. It encodes CASSGDLTSGTYNEQFF. Full variable domain (missing parts from reference TRBV28 and TRBJ2-1): DVKVTQSSRYLVKRTGEKVFLECVQDMDHENMFWYRQDPGLGLRLIYFSYDVKMKEKGDIPEGYSVSREKKERFSLILESASTNQTSMYLCASSGDLTSGTYNEQFFGPGTRLTVL.

Notes on this clonotype: This could be a read error, since a much larger clone is one nucleotide away. The chain combines TRBV24-1 with TRBJ2-5; TRBD1 matches 7 bases. CDR1 is KGHDR, CDR2 SFDVKD, per germline. CDR3 size: 13 residues. In nucleotides, the CDR3 is TGTGCCACGGGGACAGCCCTCCAAGAGACCCACTACTTC. Its translation is CATGTALQETHYF.

This clonotype was picked up a small number of times. The chain uses TRBV12-3 or TRBV12-4 and TRBJ2-3, with 9 bases matching TRBD2. The CDR3 has 17 amino acids. Trimming removed 2 bases from V and 1 base from J; junction bases left unmatched: 7. The CDR3 region has the DNA TGTGCCAGCAGTTTATTAGCGGGAGTCCGGGGCACAGATACGCAGTATTTT. It specifies CASSLLAGVRGTDTQYF.

This chain links TRBV7-2 with TRBJ2-1, with D unresolved. The germline CDR1 and CDR2 sequences are SGHTA and FQGNSA. V was cut by 1 base and J by 0 bases, with 4 bases left in between. The CDR3 contains 14 residues. The CDR3 nucleotides read TGTGCCAGCAGCTTAGAACACTCCTACAATGAGCAGTTCTTC. Its protein is CASSLEHSYNEQFF.

This clonotype was seen repeatedly, ten times or more. The chain combines TRBV30 with TRBJ2-2, with 11 bases lining up with TRBD2. CDR1 and CDR2 (germline): GTSNPN, SVGIG (reference sequence). With V trimmed by 1 base and J by 2 bases, 3 bases remained unmatched. This CDR3 comprises 16 residues. The CDR3 reads CAWSGLAGINTGELFF. DNA of the CDR3: TGTGCCTGGAGTGGACTAGCGGGAATCAACACCGGGGAGCTGTTTTTT. Using reference TRBV30 and TRBJ2-2 for the parts outside the CDR3, the full variable domain is SQTIHQWPATLVQPVGSPLSLECTVEGTSNPNLYWYRQAAGRGLQLLFYSVGIGQISSEVPQNLSASRPQDRQFILSSKKLLLSDSGFYLCAWSGLAGINTGELFFGEGSRLTVL.

Only a few counts were recorded for this clonotype. The chain combines TRBV5-6 with TRBJ1-1; D is perhaps TRBD1 (5 bases). There are 13 residues in the CDR3. V was trimmed by 3 bases and J by 0 bases, leaving 6 bases between them. Germline CDR1 reads SGHDT; CDR2 reads YYEEEE. The CDR3 nucleotides are TGTGCCAGCAGCTGGGGGGTGAACACTGAAGCTTTCTTT. As protein: CASSWGVNTEAFF.

This clonotype was recorded many times. The chain recombines TRBV6-1 with TRBJ1-2; D possibly corresponds to TRBD1 (5 bases). The CDR3 sequence is 15 residues long. The germline V gene encodes CDR1 MNHNS and CDR2 SASEGT. Between the trimmed V and J ends, which lost 4 bases and 6 bases, there was a span of 18 bases. CDR3 protein: CASSGQIGGFNGYTF. In DNA, the CDR3 is TGTGCCAGCAGTGGCCAAATCGGGGGGTTCAATGGCTACACCTTC.

This clonotype was detected ten times or more. This chain connects TRBV6-9 to TRBJ2-2; weak D call: TRBD1 (6 bases). The V gene lost 3 bases and the J gene lost 4 bases, with 21 bases spanning the gap. Per germline, CDR1 MNHGY and CDR2 SVAAGI. The CDR3 runs to 18 residues. The CDR3: CASSYQKNRERGTGELFF. The CDR3 nucleotides are TGTGCCAGCAGTTACCAGAAAAACAGGGAAAGAGGCACCGGGGAGCTGTTTTTT.

This clonotype has at least ten counts. The rearrangement uses TRBV29-1 and TRBJ2-5; 10 bases fit TRBD1. CDR1 SQVTM and CDR2 ANQGSEA come from the germline V gene. The CDR3 loop spans 13 amino acids. V lost 4 bases to trimming and J lost 5 bases; unmatched junction nucleotides: 4. CDR3 nucleotide sequence: TGCAGCGTTGGACAGGGGGCAAGGGAGACCCAGTACTTC. Protein: CSVGQGARETQYF.

The table lists this clonotype with many counts. The chain carries TRBV11-2 and TRBJ2-1; perhaps TRBD2 as D (6 bases). Germline V lookup: CDR1 SGHAT, CDR2 FQNNGV. V lost 3 bases, J lost 4 bases, and 13 bases lay in between. CDR3 size: 15 residues. The CDR3 loop reads CASSFPGEIYNEQFF. DNA for the CDR3: TGTGCCAGCAGCTTCCCGGGAGAAATATACAATGAGCAGTTCTTC.